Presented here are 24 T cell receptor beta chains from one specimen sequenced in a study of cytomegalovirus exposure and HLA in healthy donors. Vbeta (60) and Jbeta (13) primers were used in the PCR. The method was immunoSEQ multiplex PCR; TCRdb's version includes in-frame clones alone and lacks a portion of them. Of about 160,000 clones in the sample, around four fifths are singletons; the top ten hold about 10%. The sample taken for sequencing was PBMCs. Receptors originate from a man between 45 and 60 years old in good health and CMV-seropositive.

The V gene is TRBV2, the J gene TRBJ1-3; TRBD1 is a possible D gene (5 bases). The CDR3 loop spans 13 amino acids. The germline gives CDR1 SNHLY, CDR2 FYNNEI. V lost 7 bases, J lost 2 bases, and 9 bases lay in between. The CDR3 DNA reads TGTGCCAGCACCCCGGGGGCTGGAAACACCATATATTTT. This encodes CASTPGAGNTIYF. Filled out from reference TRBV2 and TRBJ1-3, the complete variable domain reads EPEVTQTPSHQVTQMGQEVILRCVPISNHLYFYWYRQILGQKVEFLVSFYNNEISEKSEIFDDQFSVERPDGSNFTLKIRSTKLEDSAMYFCASTPGAGNTIYFGEGSWLTVV.

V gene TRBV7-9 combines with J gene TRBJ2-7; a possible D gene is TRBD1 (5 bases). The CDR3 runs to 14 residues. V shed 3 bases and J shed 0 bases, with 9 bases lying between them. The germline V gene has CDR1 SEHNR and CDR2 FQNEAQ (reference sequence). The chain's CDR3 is CASSFIDSSYEQYF. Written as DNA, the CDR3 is TGTGCCAGCAGCTTTATTGACAGCTCCTACGAGCAGTACTTC.

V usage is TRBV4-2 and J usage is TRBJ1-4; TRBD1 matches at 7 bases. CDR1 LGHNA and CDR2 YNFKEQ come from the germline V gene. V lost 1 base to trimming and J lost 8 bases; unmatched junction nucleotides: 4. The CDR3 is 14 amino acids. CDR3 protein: CASSQGQQGEKLFF. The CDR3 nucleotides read TGTGCCAGCAGCCAAGGGCAACAGGGGGAAAAACTGTTTTTT.

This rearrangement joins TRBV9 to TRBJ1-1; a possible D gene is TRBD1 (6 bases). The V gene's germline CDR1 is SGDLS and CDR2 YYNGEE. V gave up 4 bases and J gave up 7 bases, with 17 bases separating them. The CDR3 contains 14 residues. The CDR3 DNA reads TGTGCCAGCAGCCGGGACATGAGAGTCAGTGAAGCTTTCTTT. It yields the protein CASSRDMRVSEAFF. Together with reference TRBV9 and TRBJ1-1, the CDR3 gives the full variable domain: DSGVTQTPKHLITATGQRVTLRCSPRSGDLSVYWYQQSLDQGLQFLIQYYNGEERAKGNILERFSAQQFPDLHSELNLSSLELGDSALYFCASSRDMRVSEAFFGQGTRLTVV.

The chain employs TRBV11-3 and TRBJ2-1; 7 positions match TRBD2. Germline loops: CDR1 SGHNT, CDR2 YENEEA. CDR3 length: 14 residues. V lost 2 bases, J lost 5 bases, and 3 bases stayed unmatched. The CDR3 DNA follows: TGTGCCAGCAGCTTAAGGAGCGGGAACAATGAGCAGTTCTTC. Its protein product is CASSLRSGNNEQFF.

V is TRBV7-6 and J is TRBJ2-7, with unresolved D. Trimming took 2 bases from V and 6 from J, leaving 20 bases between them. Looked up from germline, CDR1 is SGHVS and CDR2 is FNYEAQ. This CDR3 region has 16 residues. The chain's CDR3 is CASSLNVPLGESEQYF. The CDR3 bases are TGTGCCAGCAGCTTAAACGTCCCCCTCGGTGAGAGCGAGCAGTACTTC.

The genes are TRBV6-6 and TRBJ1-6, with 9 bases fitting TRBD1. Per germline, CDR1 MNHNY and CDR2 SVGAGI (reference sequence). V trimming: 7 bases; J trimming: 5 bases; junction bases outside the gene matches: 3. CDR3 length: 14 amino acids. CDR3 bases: TGTGCCAGCACAGGGACAGGGAATAATTCACCCCTCCACTTT. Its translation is CASTGTGNNSPLHF.

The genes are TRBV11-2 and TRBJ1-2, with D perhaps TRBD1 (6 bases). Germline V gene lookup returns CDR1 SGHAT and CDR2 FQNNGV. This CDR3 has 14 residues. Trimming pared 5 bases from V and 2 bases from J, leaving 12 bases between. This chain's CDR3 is CASSLDRNNYGYTF. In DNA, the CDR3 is TGTGCCAGCAGCCTGGACAGAAACAACTATGGCTACACCTTC.

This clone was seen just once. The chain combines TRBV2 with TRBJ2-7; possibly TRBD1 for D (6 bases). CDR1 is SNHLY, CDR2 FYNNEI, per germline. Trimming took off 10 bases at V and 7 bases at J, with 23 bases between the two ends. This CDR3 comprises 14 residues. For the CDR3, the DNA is TGTGCCAAAGCCGAGACAGGACGCATGGGAGAGCAGTACTTC. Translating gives CAKAETGRMGEQYF.

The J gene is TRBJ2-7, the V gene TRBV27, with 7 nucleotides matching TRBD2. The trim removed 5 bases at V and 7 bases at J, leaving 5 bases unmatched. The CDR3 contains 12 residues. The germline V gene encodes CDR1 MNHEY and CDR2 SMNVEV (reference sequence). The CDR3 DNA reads TGTGCCAGCAGTCCGGGGGAGGGAGAGCAGTACTTC. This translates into CASSPGEGEQYF.

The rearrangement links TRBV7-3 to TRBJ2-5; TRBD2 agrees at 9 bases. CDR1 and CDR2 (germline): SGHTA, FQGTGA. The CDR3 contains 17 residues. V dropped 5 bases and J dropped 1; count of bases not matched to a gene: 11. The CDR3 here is CASSPLGVAGAQETQYF. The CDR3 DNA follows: TGTGCCAGCAGCCCCCTCGGGGTAGCGGGAGCCCAAGAGACCCAGTACTTC.

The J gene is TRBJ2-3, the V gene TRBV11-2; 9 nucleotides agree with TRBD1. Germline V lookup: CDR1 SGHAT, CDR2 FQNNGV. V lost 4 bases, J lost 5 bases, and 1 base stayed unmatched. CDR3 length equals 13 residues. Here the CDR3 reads CASSWGQGDTQYF. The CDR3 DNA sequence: TGTGCCAGCAGCTGGGGACAGGGAGATACGCAGTATTTT. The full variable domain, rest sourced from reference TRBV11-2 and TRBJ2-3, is EAGVAQSPRYKIIEKRQSVAFWCNPISGHATLYWYQQILGQGPKLLIQFQNNGVVDDSQLPKDRFSAERLKGVDSTLKIQPAKLEDSAVYLCASSWGQGDTQYFGPGTRLTVL.

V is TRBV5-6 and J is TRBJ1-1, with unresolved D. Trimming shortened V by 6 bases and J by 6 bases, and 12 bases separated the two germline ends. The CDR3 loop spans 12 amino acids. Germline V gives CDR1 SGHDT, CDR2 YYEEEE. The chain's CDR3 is CASTLLGAEAFF. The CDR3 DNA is TGTGCCAGCACCCTCCTCGGAGCTGAAGCTTTCTTT.

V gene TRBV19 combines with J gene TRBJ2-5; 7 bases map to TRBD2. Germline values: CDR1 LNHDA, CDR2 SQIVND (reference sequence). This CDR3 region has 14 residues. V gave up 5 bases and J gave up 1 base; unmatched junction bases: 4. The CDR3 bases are TGTGCCAGTAGTTTCACTAGCGTCCAAGAGACCCAGTACTTC. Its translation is CASSFTSVQETQYF.

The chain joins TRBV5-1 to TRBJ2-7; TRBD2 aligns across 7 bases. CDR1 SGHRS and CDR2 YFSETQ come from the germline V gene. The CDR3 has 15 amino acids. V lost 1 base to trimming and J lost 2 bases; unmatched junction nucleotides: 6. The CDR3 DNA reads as TGCGCCAGCAGCTTGAATTCAGCGGGGCCCTACGAGCAGTACTTC. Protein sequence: CASSLNSAGPYEQYF.

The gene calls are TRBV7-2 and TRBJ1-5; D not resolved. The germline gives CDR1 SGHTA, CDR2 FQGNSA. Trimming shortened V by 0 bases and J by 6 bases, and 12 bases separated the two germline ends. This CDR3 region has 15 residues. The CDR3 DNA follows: TGTGCCAGCAGCTTAGCGGGAGGGATGGGTCAGCCCCAGCATTTT. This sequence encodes CASSLAGGMGQPQHF.

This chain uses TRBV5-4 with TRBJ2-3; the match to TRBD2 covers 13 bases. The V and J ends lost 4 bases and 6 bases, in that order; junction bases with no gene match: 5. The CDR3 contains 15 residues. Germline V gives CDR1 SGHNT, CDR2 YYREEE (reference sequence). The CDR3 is CASSVGTSGEDTQYF. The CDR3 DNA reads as TGTGCCAGCAGCGTCGGGACTAGCGGGGAGGATACGCAGTATTTT.

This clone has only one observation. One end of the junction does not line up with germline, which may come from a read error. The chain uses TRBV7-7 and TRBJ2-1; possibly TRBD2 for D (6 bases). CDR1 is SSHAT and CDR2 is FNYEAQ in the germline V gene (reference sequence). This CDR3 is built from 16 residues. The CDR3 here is CASSPSPGLGNNEQFF. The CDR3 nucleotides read TGTGCTAGCAGTCCAAGCCCGGGACTGGGGAACAATGAGCAGTTCTTC.

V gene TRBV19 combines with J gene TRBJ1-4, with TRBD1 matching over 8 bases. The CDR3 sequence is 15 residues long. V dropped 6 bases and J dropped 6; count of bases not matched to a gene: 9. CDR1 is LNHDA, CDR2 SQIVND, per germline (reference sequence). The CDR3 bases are TGTGCCAGTAGGAAGCCAGGGGGCTGGGATGAAAAACTGTTTTTT. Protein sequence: CASRKPGGWDEKLFF. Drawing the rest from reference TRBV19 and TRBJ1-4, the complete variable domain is DGGITQSPKYLFRKEGQNVTLSCEQNLNHDAMYWYRQDPGQGLRLIYYSQIVNDFQKGDIAEGYSVSREKKESFPLTVTSAQKNPTAFYLCASRKPGGWDEKLFFGSGTQLSVL.

The chain's CDR3 is CASSGGTGGYEQYF. The CDR3 nucleotides read TGTGCCAGCAGCGGCGGGACAGGGGGCTACGAGCAGTACTTC. V usage is TRBV9 and J usage is TRBJ2-7; TRBD1 agrees at 11 bases. V dropped 3 bases and J dropped 3; count of bases not matched to a gene: 2. In germline, CDR1 is SGDLS, CDR2 YYNGEE. The CDR3 loop spans 14 amino acids.

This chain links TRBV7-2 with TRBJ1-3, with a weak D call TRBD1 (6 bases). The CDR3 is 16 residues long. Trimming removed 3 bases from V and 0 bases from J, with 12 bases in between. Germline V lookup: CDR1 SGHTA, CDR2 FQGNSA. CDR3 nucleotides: TGTGCCAGCAGCTTCGCAGGGGTGAGCTCTGGAAACACCATATATTTT. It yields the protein CASSFAGVSSGNTIYF.

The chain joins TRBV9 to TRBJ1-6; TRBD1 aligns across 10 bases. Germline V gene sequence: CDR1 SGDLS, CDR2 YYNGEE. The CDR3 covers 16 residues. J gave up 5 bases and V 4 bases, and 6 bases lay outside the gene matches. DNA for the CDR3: TGTGCCAGCAGCCCGGGACAGGGGTTAAATAATTCACCCCTCCACTTT. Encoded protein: CASSPGQGLNNSPLHF. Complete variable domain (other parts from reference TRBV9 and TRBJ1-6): DSGVTQTPKHLITATGQRVTLRCSPRSGDLSVYWYQQSLDQGLQFLIQYYNGEERAKGNILERFSAQQFPDLHSELNLSSLELGDSALYFCASSPGQGLNNSPLHFGNGTRLTVT.

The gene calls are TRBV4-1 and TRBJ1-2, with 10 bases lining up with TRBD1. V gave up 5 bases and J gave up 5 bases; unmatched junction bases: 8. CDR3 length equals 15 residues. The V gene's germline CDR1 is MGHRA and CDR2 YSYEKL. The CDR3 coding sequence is TGCGCCAGCAGCTCCGCCTGGGGACAGGGGTATGGCTACACCTTC. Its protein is CASSSAWGQGYGYTF.

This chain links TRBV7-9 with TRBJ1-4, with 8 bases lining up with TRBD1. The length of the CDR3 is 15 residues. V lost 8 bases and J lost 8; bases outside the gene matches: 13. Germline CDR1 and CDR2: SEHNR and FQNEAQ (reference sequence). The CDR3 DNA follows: TGTGCCAGCGGACCTGCCGGGACAGGCTCGGAAAAACTGTTTTTT. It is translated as CASGPAGTGSEKLFF. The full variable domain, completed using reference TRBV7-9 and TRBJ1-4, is DTGVSQNPRHKITKRGQNVTFRCDPISEHNRLYWYRQTLGQGPEFLTYFQNEAQLEKSRLLSDRFSAERPKGSFSTLEIQRTEQGDSAMYLCASGPAGTGSEKLFFGSGTQLSVL.